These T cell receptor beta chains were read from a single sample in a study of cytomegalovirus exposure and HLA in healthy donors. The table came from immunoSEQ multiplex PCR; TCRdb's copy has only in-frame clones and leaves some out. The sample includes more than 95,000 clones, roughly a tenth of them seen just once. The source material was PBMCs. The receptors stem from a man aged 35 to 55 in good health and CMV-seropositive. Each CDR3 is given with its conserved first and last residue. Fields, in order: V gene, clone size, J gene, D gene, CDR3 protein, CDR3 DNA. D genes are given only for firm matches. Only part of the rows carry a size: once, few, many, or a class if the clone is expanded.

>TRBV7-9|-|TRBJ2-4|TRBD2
CASSLERGLQYF
TGTGCCAGCAGCTTAGAGCGGGGACTTCAGTACTTC
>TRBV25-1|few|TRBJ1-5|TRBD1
CASSDSTGVQPQHF
TGTGCCAGCAGTGATTCGACAGGGGTACAGCCCCAGCATTTT
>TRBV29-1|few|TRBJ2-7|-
CSVTGAGGSYEQYF
TGCAGCGTAACCGGGGCCGGGGGCTCCTACGAGCAGTACTTC
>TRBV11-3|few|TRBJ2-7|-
CASSRAHRVYEQYF
TGTGCCAGCAGCCGTGCCCACAGGGTCTACGAGCAGTACTTC
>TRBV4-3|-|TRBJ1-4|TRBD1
CASSQEAGGTGIEKLFF
TGCGCCAGCAGCCAAGAAGCCGGTGGGACAGGGATTGAAAAACTGTTTTTT
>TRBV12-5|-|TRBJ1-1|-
CASGLVVKRNTEAFF
TGTGCTAGTGGTTTGGTAGTGAAGAGGAACACTGAAGCTTTCTTT
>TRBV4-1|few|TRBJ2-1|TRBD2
CASSQDLAGGYNEQFF
TGCGCCAGCAGCCAAGATCTAGCGGGAGGCTACAATGAGCAGTTCTTC
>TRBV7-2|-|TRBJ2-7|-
CASSLVAPSYYEQYF
TGTGCCAGCAGCTTAGTAGCCCCGTCGTATTACGAGCAGTACTTC
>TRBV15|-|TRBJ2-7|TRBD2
CATSSQAGAGEQYF
TGTGCCACCAGCTCTCAAGCGGGAGCTGGCGAGCAGTACTTC
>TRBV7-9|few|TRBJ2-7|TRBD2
CASSSTLAGGREQYF
TGTGCCAGCAGCTCCACCCTAGCGGGAGGAAGGGAGCAGTACTTC
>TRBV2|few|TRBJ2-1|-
CASSANQDNEQFF
TGTGCCAGCAGCGCAAATCAGGACAATGAGCAGTTCTTC
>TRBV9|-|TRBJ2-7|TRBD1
CASSPGQALEQYF
TGTGCCAGCAGCCCGGGACAGGCGCTCGAGCAGTACTTC
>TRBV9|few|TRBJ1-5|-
CASSVDTGFNQPQHF
TGTGCCAGCAGCGTAGATACAGGGTTTAATCAGCCCCAGCATTTT
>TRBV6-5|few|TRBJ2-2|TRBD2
CATYSGRLTGELFF
TGTGCCACCTATAGCGGGAGGTTGACCGGGGAGCTGTTTTTT
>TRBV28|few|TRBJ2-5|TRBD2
CASSSPTKLAGMETQYF
TGTGCCAGCAGTTCCCCCACTAAACTAGCGGGGATGGAGACCCAGTACTTC
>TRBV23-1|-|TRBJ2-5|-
CASSQGPGTPPETQYF
TGCGCCAGCAGTCAAGGACCCGGGACACCGCCGGAGACCCAGTACTTC
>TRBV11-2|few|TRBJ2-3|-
CASSLVGGLDTQYF
TGTGCCAGCAGCTTAGTAGGAGGGCTAGATACGCAGTATTTT